This T cell receptor beta chain was sequenced in a study of T cells in Graves' hyperthyroidism and ophthalmopathy. V dropped 2 bases and J dropped 4 bases, with 11 bases sitting between them. The CDR3 sequence is 14 residues long. Germline CDR1 is SGHAT and CDR2 is FQNNGV. RNA transcripts served as the template for amplifying TCR beta CDR3 regions. Researchers ran a first-round RT-PCR on the TCR CDR3 using the HTBI primer set. From the multiplex PCR reads, TCRdb called clonotypes with MiXCR, one entry per CDR3 protein. The sample records over 550,000 distinct CDR3 sequences, approximately 16% being singletons. This clonotype was found many times.

This sequence was found in a woman between 18 and 29 years old with Graves' hyperthyroidism. The sample comprised blood. The chain carries TRBV11-2 and TRBJ1-2; a weak D match, TRBD1 (6 bases). The CDR3 DNA sequence: TGTGCCAGCAGCTTAAGTGACAGGCTCTATGGCTACACCTTC. Translated, it gives CASSLSDRLYGYTF.